Sequencing of this T cell receptor (beta chain) was carried out in a study of cytomegalovirus exposure and HLA in healthy donors (dated by TCRdb to about 2017). A note on the overall study: An earlier analysis of approximately 550 of the donors reported 250 to 350 Gb of sequence data and 117 million unique TCR beta sequences from roughly 200 million T cells. Genome-wide SNP genotypes for about three fifths of the roughly 670 donors were used in a later genetic analysis, which treated that subset as a discovery cohort. In a later analysis, previously published TCR beta repertoires from about 670 donors were re-analyzed and high-resolution HLA genotyping was added so that TCR occurrence patterns could be studied. Besides the first cohort of roughly 640 subjects, a separate validation cohort made up of over 100 different subjects was used. To predict cytomegalovirus infection status, the study combined high-throughput TCR immunosequencing, statistical association of individual TCRs with disease status, and machine learning. To decide whether each TCR beta V gene segment behaved as functional or pseudogenic, an earlier analysis of some 600 of the donors relied on high-throughput TCR beta sequencing. Donor age, sex, ethnicity and CMV serostatus were collected together with the repertoire data. Typing coverage differed by locus: A, B, C, DRB1 and DQB1 were typed in about 620-630 donors, DQA1 in 500 to 550, DPA1 in 606, and DPB1 in 450 to 490. All discovery cohort repertoires had been generated using a single sequencing platform. Of the roughly 400 genotyped donors, about 80% fell in the genetic ancestry cluster associated with self-reported Caucasian donors. On average, about 240,000 unique TCR beta nucleotide sequences were sequenced per donor among about 400 genotyped donors of the cohort, with roughly 20% of those sequences being non-productive. Roughly 300 gigabases of sequencing data and 70 million to 100 million unique TCR sequences were included in an early release covering several hundred HLA-typed donors. In the later analysis, no new phenotypic data were used to find candidate immune exposures; instead, reliance was placed on TCR beta sequences and their occurrence across donors. The study aimed to test whether cataloging public T cell receptors could reveal signatures of past pathogen exposure. Using immunosequencing, the study profiled T cell repertoires from about 610 subjects and related those repertoires to cytomegalovirus serostatus. About 5 DR-DQ haplotypes were handled as single units for association and clustering, since linkage in the cohort was strong. Both class I and class II loci were covered by HLA typing, at four-digit resolution.

The cohort comprised hundreds of healthy bone marrow donors. Cohort members were all nominally healthy when sampled, although unrecorded immune exposures were likely present. The donor tested CMV seronegative and was one of the 352 seronegative cohort members. A peripheral blood sample was collected from each donor, and TCR beta sequencing was performed on peripheral blood mononuclear cells. Genomic DNA was extracted from the blood cell samples with the Qiagen DNeasy Blood Extraction Kit. Study-wide conclusions, independent of this receptor: Immune exposure information for the cohort was limited to CMV serostatus. An earlier analysis of roughly 570 of the donors showed that most TCR beta V segments appeared in productive rearrangements either about 90% or about 30% of the time, which broadly matched IMGT annotations. A later analysis associated about 17,000 TCR beta sequences with specific HLA alleles at a false discovery rate of 0.05. Because some donors lacked HLA typing at each locus, the association tests relied only on the typed subset. Across donors, most TCR sequences were observed very rarely, whereas some public TCRs were present in many individuals. According to a later analysis, TCR association rates differed among HLA loci, with DRB1 alleles showing the most associated TCRs and HLA-C alleles showing the fewest. When HLA alleles, especially DR and DQ, strongly co-occurred, attributing TCR associations to individual alleles was difficult. A later analysis reported that several top co-occurrence clusters appeared linked to parvovirus B19, influenza, CMV and Epstein-Barr virus. The classifier was reported to diagnose cytomegalovirus status with high specificity and sensitivity in both the original and validation cohorts. A further reported finding was that TCR beta sequences accurately predicted the HLA-A and HLA-B alleles for most subjects in the first cohort. In a later genetic analysis, fewer N-insertions in productive TCRs were reported among donors in an Asian-associated ancestry cluster than the roughly 700-donor mean. The cohort was sequenced for TCR beta chains only, and without alpha or paired-chain data the features that could be detected were limited. In a later genetic analysis, a missense DCLRE1C variant was associated with V-gene and J-gene trimming of TCR beta chains, and the association was replicated in an independent cohort. Because the 87-base-pair reads could not distinguish some IMGT-functional V segments, including TRBV6-2 and TRBV6-3, those segments were excluded. A later analysis found that most CMV-associated TCR beta chains appeared HLA-restricted, with HLA associations seemingly driven largely by CMV exposure. Presence/absence analyses assumed roughly uniform sequencing depth across donors, an assumption that may not hold. In vitro tests confirmed that a few of the cytomegalovirus-associated TCR beta chains recognize cytomegalovirus antigens. Correlated functional status among segregating V segments might reflect linkage disequilibrium, but an unknown experimental factor could not be ruled out. The earlier analysis of approximately 540 of the donors excluded some 15 rarely observed V segments, including chromosome 9 orphons, because counts were too low. According to the authors, the approach could potentially be generalized to other disease states and immunological phenotypes. A group of highly shared sequence variants was considered likely to be a technical artifact of the sequencing pipeline. A total of fewer than 200 TCR beta chains were listed by the study as associated with cytomegalovirus. In a later analysis, HLA-associated TCR beta chains were found to be more clonally expanded and to have lower generation probabilities than equally common non-associated chains.

Libraries were built with the immunoSEQ multiplex PCR assay. For the multiplex PCR, a mixture combining 60 forward primers for TCR Vbeta segments and 13 reverse primers for TCR Jbeta segments was used. Amplification of the CDR3 region of rearranged TCR beta genes was performed with a multiplex PCR assay on genomic DNA. Amplified TCR beta libraries were sequenced as 87-base-pair reads on the Illumina HiSeq System. The study's processing was this. In a later analysis, 77 million or so unique TCR beta chains were counted across the roughly 670 repertoires, and roughly 11 million of these chains were shared by at least two donors. Raw reads were error-corrected and collapsed into unique sequences by a nearest-neighbor algorithm in which closely related sequences were merged to remove PCR and sequencing errors. To assign V, D and J gene segments, CDR3 sequences were aligned to IMGT reference sequences. For a sequence to be retained, at least a six-nucleotide match to both a V gene segment and a J gene segment was required. A rearrangement was called productive if the CDR3 had no stop codons and remained in frame with V and J, and every other rearrangement was called non-productive. CDR3 was defined according to IMGT convention as the region running from the second conserved V-encoded cysteine to the conserved J-encoded phenylalanine. Sequences without an unambiguous match to a single V gene segment were excluded from the earlier analysis of almost 600 of the donors. In an earlier analysis of approximately 550 of the donors, V segments were called functional above 56.7% productive rearrangements and were called segregating when the between-donor standard deviation exceeded 5%. A statistical classification framework was developed to diagnose cytomegalovirus status using the catalog of TCR beta chain sequences. A later analysis assigned V and J genes by comparing TCR nucleotide sequences with IMGT/GENE-DB human TR gene sequences. A later analysis assigned CDR3 sequences and most-parsimonious VDJ recombination scenarios with the TCRdist pipeline. In a later analysis, each TCR beta chain was defined by its CDR3 amino acid sequence together with its V-gene family, and reads lacking a unique V-gene family were excluded. In a later analysis, fewer than 650 highly shared, low-generation-probability nucleotide sequences were removed to address suspected cross-contamination and a sequencing artifact. For each public chain, a later analysis derived a clonal expansion index from normalized ranks of inferred template counts within each repertoire. A later analysis computed generation probabilities with a VDJ recombination model fitted to out-of-frame rearrangements, and checked the results against IGoR. A later analysis scored TCR-TCR, TCR-HLA and TCR-CMV co-occurrence with hypergeometric tests, applying a repertoire-size bias correction to TCR pairs. A later analysis estimated false discovery rates by permuting HLA or CMV assignments 20 times. A later analysis grouped co-occurring TCRs with DBSCAN, adding TCRdist sequence similarity when clustering within HLA-allele-positive subsets. Repertoires with fewer than 30,000 or more than 120,000 public chains were left out of co-occurrence clustering, as were about five repertoires with anomalous nucleotide sharing. What TCRdb holds here is the immuneACCESS table cut down to in-frame rearrangements. Part of the clones is not present; checked against another copy, under half of the missing clones reflect an unresolved V gene, and the others are unexplained. V, J and clone size were drawn from that table, and D and trimming were deduced from the DNA. The sample's table covers approximately 110,000 clones. Jointly, the top ten make up 3.6% of the sample.

Based on the germline V gene (reference sequence), the CDR1 and CDR2 sequences are LNHDA and SQIVND. V and J lose 3 bases and 4 bases, and a span of 15 bases separates them. Its CDR3 holds 15 amino acids, cysteine through phenylalanine. The sequence is cut down to CDR3 DNA, 45 bases in frame from base 1. As regards this clone: It lacks a known antigen.

The V gene is TRBV19 and the J gene is TRBJ1-2; the D gene is possibly TRBD1, with 6 bases matching. The TCR originated in a man aged 18 to 29 in good health and CMV-seronegative. Sequencing was carried out using PBMCs. The CDR3 protein is CASSILGGRAYGYTF. The DNA sequence is as follows: TGTGCCAGTAGTATCCTCGGGGGGCGCGCCTATGGCTACACCTTC.